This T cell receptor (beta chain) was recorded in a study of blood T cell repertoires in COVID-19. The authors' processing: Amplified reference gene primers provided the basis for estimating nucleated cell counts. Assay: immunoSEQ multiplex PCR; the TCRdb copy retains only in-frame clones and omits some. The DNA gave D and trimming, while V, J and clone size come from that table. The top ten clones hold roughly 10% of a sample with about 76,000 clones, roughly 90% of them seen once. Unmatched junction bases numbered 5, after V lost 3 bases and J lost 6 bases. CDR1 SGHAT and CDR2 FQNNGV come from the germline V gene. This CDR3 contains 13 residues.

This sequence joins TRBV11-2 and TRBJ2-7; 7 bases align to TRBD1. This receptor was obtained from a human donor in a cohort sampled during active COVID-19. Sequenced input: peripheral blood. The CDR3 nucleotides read TGTGCCAGCAGCTTGGGTACAGGGGCCGAGCAGTACTTC. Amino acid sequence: CASSLGTGAEQYF.